A single sample is the source of the 18 T cell receptor beta chains below, sequenced in a study of spatial heterogeneity in lung cancer. Time point defined: sample taken at primary tumor resection. TCRdb itself ran the 5' RACE reads through MiXCR, one entry per CDR3 protein. The table includes about 14,000 distinct CDR3 sequences, around 5% detected once. Their antigens are not known. The study's findings and limits: Within tumors, counts of expanded alpha and beta TCRs tracked tumor mutation counts.

The sample was lung tumor tissue, taken at surgery. These receptors all come from a female donor with early-stage non-small cell lung cancer.

In this sample, this clonotype turned up many times. One end of the junction does not line up with germline, which may come from a read error. Because the library targeted alpha chains, this beta chain is an off-target read whose size means little. The chain recombines TRBV5-6 with TRBJ2-6; D is perhaps TRBD1 (5 bases). The CDR3 has 13 amino acids. Germline V gene sequence: CDR1 SGHDT, CDR2 YYEEEE. CDR3 nucleotide sequence: TGTGCCGGCAGGGTTACTGGGGCCAACGTCCTGACTTTC. This gives the protein CAGRVTGANVLTF.

This clonotype occurred many times. With the library built for alpha chains, this beta chain is off target and its frequency is not meaningful. The J gene is TRBJ2-5, the V gene TRBV7-2; D is unclear. The germline V gene encodes CDR1 SGHTA and CDR2 FQGNSA. This CDR3 is 13 amino acids long. Trimming took off 3 bases at V and 1 base at J, with 6 bases between the two ends. The CDR3 region has the DNA TGTGCCAGCAGCTTGTCGTTCCAAGAGACCCAGTACTTC. Protein sequence: CASSLSFQETQYF.

This clonotype has ten or more counts. This beta chain is an unintended read in a library built for alpha chains; its size means little. The V and J genes are TRBV7-2 and TRBJ2-2; D remains ambiguous. The CDR3 spans 16 residues. Per the germline V gene, CDR1 is SGHTA and CDR2 is FQGNSA. Trimming removed 3 bases at V and 2 bases at J, with 13 bases between. The chain's CDR3 is CASSLIRVENTGELFF. CDR3 coding DNA: TGTGCCAGCAGCTTGATACGGGTGGAAAACACCGGGGAGCTGTTTTTT.

By share, this clonotype ranks as medium-sized. A library made for alpha chains picked up this beta chain off target, so its size means little. This chain joins TRBV7-2 and TRBJ2-1; D is perhaps TRBD2 (6 bases). The ends were cut back, 7 bases at V and 7 bases at J, with 20 bases in the middle. The CDR3 extends over 15 amino acids. Germline V gives CDR1 SGHTA, CDR2 FQGNSA. CDR3 protein: CASIRGKGGVNEQFF. The CDR3 DNA reads as TGTGCCAGCATCCGAGGTAAAGGAGGGGTAAATGAGCAGTTCTTC. Variable domain in full (rest from reference TRBV7-2 and TRBJ2-1): GAGVSQSPSNKVTEKGKDVELRCDPISGHTALYWYRQSLGQGLEFLIYFQGNSAPDKSGLPSDRFSAERTGGSVSTLTIQRTQQEDSAVYLCASIRGKGGVNEQFFGPGTRLTVL.

This clonotype was seen repeatedly, ten times or more. This beta chain appears as a stray read in a library generated for alpha chains; its size is not informative. The rearrangement uses TRBV7-7 and TRBJ2-1, with D perhaps being TRBD1 or TRBD2 (5 bases each). This CDR3 has 15 residues. Germline values: CDR1 SSHAT, CDR2 FNYEAQ (reference sequence). The CDR3 loop is CASRPMGPGTGEQFF. Written as DNA, the CDR3 is TGTGCTAGCCGGCCGATGGGGCCGGGGACGGGTGAGCAGTTCTTC.

This clonotype rates as medium-sized. This beta chain is off target for a library built for alpha chains, so its abundance means little. The chain employs TRBV28 and TRBJ1-5, with D perhaps TRBD1 (5 bases). The CDR3 spans 17 residues. Germline-derived CDR1 and CDR2 are MDHEN and SYDVKM. V lost 3 bases and J 6 bases, leaving 21 bases between the germline ends. The CDR3 nucleotides are TGTGCCAGCAGTTTTGTTGCCCAAAGGGGATCTTCTCAGCCCCAGCATTTT. It codes for CASSFVAQRGSSQPQHF.

This clonotype was observed many times. Because the library targeted alpha chains, this beta chain is an off-target read whose size means little. The rearrangement uses TRBV5-6 and TRBJ1-1, with D unresolved. V was trimmed by 5 bases and J by 1 base, leaving 15 bases between them. Germline CDR1 is SGHDT and CDR2 is YYEEEE. This CDR3 spans 15 amino acids. The CDR3 sequence: CASRGRRRRNTEAFF. In nucleotides, the CDR3 is TGTGCCAGCAGGGGGAGGAGGAGAAGGAACACTGAAGCTTTCTTT.

This clonotype was detected many times. This beta chain is off target for a library built for alpha chains, so its abundance means little. The J gene is TRBJ2-2, the V gene TRBV12-3 or TRBV12-4; tentative D call: TRBD2 (5 bases). This CDR3 has 14 residues. The V and J ends lost 3 bases and 1 base respectively, with 6 bases between them. In DNA form, the CDR3 reads TGTGCCAGCAGTTTTGAGGGGAACACCGGGGAGCTGTTTTTT. Residues: CASSFEGNTGELFF.

This clonotype was found many times. Within a library made for alpha chains, this beta chain is off target, and its count is uninformative. J is TRBJ1-6 and V is TRBV30, with TRBD1 matching 9 bases. After removal of 0 bases from V and 10 bases from J, the junction contained 4 bases not matched to a gene. Germline V gene data show CDR1 as GTSNPN and CDR2 as SVGIG (reference sequence). The CDR3 length is 14 residues. The CDR3 coding sequence is TGTGCCTGGAGTGTAGGTACAGGGGGCTCACCCCTCCACTTT. As protein: CAWSVGTGGSPLHF. Supplemented by reference TRBV30 and TRBJ1-6, the full variable domain reads SQTIHQWPATLVQPVGSPLSLECTVEGTSNPNLYWYRQAAGRGLQLLFYSVGIGQISSEVPQNLSASRPQDRQFILSSKKLLLSDSGFYLCAWSVGTGGSPLHFGNGTRLTVT.

This clonotype appeared many times. In a library made to pick up alpha chains, this beta chain is a stray read with a size that means little. V and J are TRBV12-3 or TRBV12-4 and TRBJ2-7; D may be TRBD1 (5 bases). The ends were cut back, 6 bases at V and 8 bases at J, with 20 bases in the middle. This CDR3 has 14 residues. In nucleotides, the CDR3 is TGTGCCAGCAGCCCCGGCCCGGACATTTATAAGCAGTACTTC. Amino acid sequence: CASSPGPDIYKQYF.

Ten or more counts support this clonotype. For a library built for alpha chains, this beta chain is a stray read; little rests on its size. This sequence joins TRBV21-1 and TRBJ1-5; the D call in the table, TRBD1, was not verified against the DNA. TRBV21-1 is recorded as a pseudogene. The CDR3 sequence is 17 residues long. The CDR3 bases are TGTGCCAGCAGCGATATTAGGGACAGAATGAGCAATCAGCCCCAGCATTTT. Protein product: CASSDIRDRMSNQPQHF.

The table lists this clonotype with a few counts. In a library made to pick up alpha chains, this beta chain is a stray read with a size that means little. The chain links TRBV3-1 to TRBJ2-3; D may match TRBD1 or TRBD2 (5 bases each). Between the trimmed V and J ends, which lost 0 bases and 5 bases, there was a span of 12 bases. The CDR3 sequence is 15 residues long. The germline gives CDR1 LGHDT, CDR2 YNNKEL (reference sequence). In DNA, the CDR3 is TGTGCCAGCAGCCAAGACCTGGGGGAGATAGATACGCAGTATTTT. The encoded protein is CASSQDLGEIDTQYF.

Details on this clonotype: A library prepared for alpha chains yielded this beta chain as an off-target read; its size is of little meaning. The J gene is TRBJ1-6, the V gene TRBV20-1, with 10 bases matching TRBD1. V was clipped by 3 bases and J by 6 bases; unmatched bases: 8. The CDR3 extends over 16 amino acids. CDR1 DFQATT and CDR2 SNEGSKA come from the germline V gene (reference sequence). The CDR3 DNA reads as TGCAGTGCTAGGGATTCTGGGACAGGGGTTAATTCACCCCTCCACTTT. Encoded protein: CSARDSGTGVNSPLHF.

This clonotype has ten or more counts. This beta chain is an off-target read within a library intended for alpha chains, so its frequency means little. The V call is TRBV27, the J call TRBJ1-1; D may be TRBD1 (5 bases). The length of the CDR3 is 14 residues. Germline assignment: CDR1 MNHEY and CDR2 SMNVEV (reference sequence). Between the trimmed V and J ends, which lost 7 bases and 0 bases, there was a span of 12 bases. The CDR3 reads CASNGGIMNTEAFF. The CDR3 region has the DNA TGTGCCAGCAATGGGGGGATAATGAACACTGAAGCTTTCTTT.

This clonotype was recorded at least ten times. This beta chain is off target for a library built for alpha chains, so its abundance means little. The chain couples TRBV12-3 or TRBV12-4 to TRBJ2-1, with D unclear. Trimming took 11 bases from V and 4 from J, leaving 9 bases between them. The CDR3 runs 11 residues. Here the CDR3 DNA reads TGTGCCTCCTCGGTTTACAATGAGCAGTTCTTC. This translates into CASSVYNEQFF.

As regards this clonotype: Within a library made for alpha chains, this beta chain is off target, and its count is uninformative. The chain links TRBV20-1 to TRBJ1-5, with a tentative D call TRBD1 (5 bases). Germline CDR1 and CDR2: DFQATT and SNEGSKA (reference sequence). Between the trimmed V and J ends, which lost 5 bases and 9 bases, there was a span of 20 bases. This CDR3 comprises 14 residues. CDR3 DNA sequence: TGCAGTGCTGAGACCGGGACCCCGGTTAGGCCCCAGCATTTT. Translation gives CSAETGTPVRPQHF.

Many counts were recorded for this clonotype. This beta chain is a stray sequence in a library constructed for alpha chains; its clone size is not meaningful. The chain combines TRBV6-2 or TRBV6-3 with TRBJ2-3; D is uncertain. V shed 0 bases and J shed 0 bases, with 4 bases lying between them. The germline V gene encodes CDR1 MNHEY and CDR2 SVGEGT. The CDR3 sequence is 14 residues long. Here the CDR3 reads CASSYSPSTDTQYF. CDR3 in DNA: TGTGCCAGCAGTTACTCCCCTAGCACAGATACGCAGTATTTT.

As regards this clonotype: A library made for alpha chains picked up this beta chain off target, so its size means little. This chain links TRBV7-2 with TRBJ2-2; D is unresolved. Germline V gene data show CDR1 as SGHTA and CDR2 as FQGNSA. Trimming shortened V by 1 base and J by 8 bases, and 8 bases separated the two germline ends. This CDR3 has 13 amino acids. The CDR3 loop is CASSLGGFGELFF. The CDR3 bases are TGTGCCAGCAGCTTAGGGGGTTTTGGGGAGCTGTTTTTT.